Shown below are 30 T cell receptor beta chains from a single sample sequenced in a study of T cell changes during pregnancy in multiple sclerosis. Some clones are missing from TCRdb's copy, which holds only in-frame ones; the method was immunoSEQ multiplex PCR. The data contain 70,000 to 95,000 clones, around 94% of them singletons. The input for sequencing was peripheral blood, taken after pregnancy. Every receptor here comes from a female donor in good health, enrolled as a control in a pregnancy study.

This chain connects TRBV27 to TRBJ2-1, with no clear D. Germline CDR1 reads MNHEY; CDR2 reads SMNVEV (reference sequence). The V end lost 3 bases, the J end lost 0 bases, and 12 bases lay between the germline ends. The CDR3 runs to 16 residues. The CDR3 nucleotides are TGTGCCAGCAGTTTTTTGCCGGGTAGCTCCTACAATGAGCAGTTCTTC. As protein: CASSFLPGSSYNEQFF.

J is TRBJ2-1 and V is TRBV28, with 12 bases identical to TRBD2. Losses at the gene ends were 3 bases for V and 6 bases for J; bases not matched to a gene: 9. The CDR3 loop spans 17 amino acids. The germline CDR1 and CDR2 sequences are MDHEN and SYDVKM. This CDR3 reads CASSFILRLAGANEQFF. Written as DNA, the CDR3 is TGTGCCAGCAGTTTTATTTTGCGACTAGCGGGAGCCAATGAGCAGTTCTTC.

The rearrangement uses TRBV7-2 and TRBJ2-5; TRBD1 is a possible D gene (6 bases). The germline V gene has CDR1 SGHTA and CDR2 FQGNSA. The V gene lost 8 bases and the J gene lost 3 bases, with 16 bases spanning the gap. The CDR3 sequence is 14 residues long. The CDR3: CASCEQGSKETQYF. The CDR3 nucleotides read TGTGCCAGCTGTGAACAGGGAAGTAAAGAGACCCAGTACTTC.

J is TRBJ1-5 and V is TRBV27, with 8 bases matching TRBD1. The CDR3 is 16 amino acids. V shed 0 bases, J shed 5 bases, and the junction held 6 bases outside the gene matches. Germline V lookup: CDR1 MNHEY, CDR2 SMNVEV (reference sequence). The DNA for the CDR3 is TGTGCCAGCAGTTTATCTGGGACAGGCACTTATCAGCCCCAGCATTTT. It yields the protein CASSLSGTGTYQPQHF.

V usage is TRBV15 and J usage is TRBJ1-5, with 7 bases aligning to TRBD1. The length of the CDR3 is 18 residues. Per the germline V gene, CDR1 is LNHNV and CDR2 is YYDKDF (reference sequence). V dropped 2 bases and J dropped 0; count of bases not matched to a gene: 10. The DNA for the CDR3 is TGTGCCACCAGCAGAAGAAGGACAGGAAGTTATAGCAATCAGCCCCAGCATTTT. This codes for CATSRRRTGSYSNQPQHF.

The V and J genes are TRBV29-1 and TRBJ2-3; 8 bases match TRBD2. CDR1 is SQVTM, CDR2 ANQGSEA, per germline. The CDR3 spans 12 residues. V dropped 7 bases and J dropped 0; count of bases not matched to a gene: 0. The CDR3 bases are TGCAGCGCGGGAGGGAGCACAGATACGCAGTATTTT. This gives the protein CSAGGSTDTQYF.

The V and J genes are TRBV7-2 and TRBJ2-4; the D gene is possibly TRBD1 (6 bases). The CDR3 totals 13 residues. Trimming stripped 1 base from V and 8 bases from J, with 9 bases between. The V gene's germline CDR1 is SGHTA and CDR2 FQGNSA. The CDR3 protein is CASSLVQGDIQYF. CDR3 nucleotides: TGTGCCAGCAGCTTAGTACAGGGTGACATTCAGTACTTC.

This chain connects TRBV5-1 to TRBJ2-2, with 8 positions matching TRBD1. The CDR3 has 15 amino acids. The junction had 7 bases not matched to a gene; V was cut back by 2 bases and J by 7 bases. Germline CDR1 reads SGHRS; CDR2 reads YFSETQ. In DNA form, the CDR3 reads TGCGCCAGCAGCTTAAAGACAGGGGAGGACGGGGAGCTGTTTTTT. This gives the protein CASSLKTGEDGELFF.

The rearrangement joins TRBV6-6 to TRBJ1-1, with no clear D. Germline V gene sequence: CDR1 MNHNY, CDR2 SVGAGI (reference sequence). Trimming removed 5 bases from V and 5 bases from J, with 12 bases in between. This CDR3 is built from 13 residues. CDR3 sequence: CASSPGGRTEAFF. The DNA of the CDR3 is TGTGCCAGCAGTCCGGGAGGGAGGACTGAAGCTTTCTTT.

The V and J genes are TRBV7-2 and TRBJ1-4; 9 bases fit TRBD1. The CDR3 has 15 residues. Germline V lookup: CDR1 SGHTA, CDR2 FQGNSA. The V and J ends lost 5 bases and 8 bases, in that order; junction bases with no gene match: 9. The CDR3 sequence is CASSPGDRVGEKLFF. The CDR3 coding sequence is TGTGCCAGCAGCCCAGGGGACAGGGTAGGAGAAAAACTGTTTTTT.

This rearrangement joins TRBV2 to TRBJ1-1; D remains unclear. The V end was cut by 5 bases, the J end by 5 bases, with 12 bases between. The germline V gene encodes CDR1 SNHLY and CDR2 FYNNEI. This CDR3 has 13 amino acids. The CDR3 sequence: CASSKKTLTEAFF. In nucleotides, the CDR3 is TGTGCCAGCAGTAAAAAAACATTGACTGAAGCTTTCTTT.

V gene TRBV27 combines with J gene TRBJ2-7; D is unresolved. CDR1 and CDR2 from the germline V gene are MNHEY and SMNVEV (reference sequence). Trimming removed 0 bases from V and 2 bases from J, with 5 bases in between. The CDR3 consists of 13 residues. As DNA, the CDR3 is TGTGCCAGCAGTTTATCCGTAGCCTACGAGCAGTACTTC. The encoded protein is CASSLSVAYEQYF.

The rearrangement joins TRBV28 to TRBJ2-5; TRBD1 aligns across 7 bases. This CDR3 comprises 17 residues. Germline values: CDR1 MDHEN, CDR2 SYDVKM. J lost 3 bases, V lost 0 bases, and 10 bases had no gene match. The CDR3 bases are TGTGCCAGCAGTTTATGGAGGAAAGACAGGGTGGAAGAGACCCAGTACTTC. It is translated as CASSLWRKDRVEETQYF.

The chain is built from TRBV6-6 and TRBJ2-5; 12 bases fit TRBD2. The CDR3 length is 15 residues. The junction had 5 bases not matched to a gene; V was cut back by 4 bases and J by 5 bases. Germline CDR1 is MNHNY and CDR2 is SVGAGI (reference sequence). The CDR3 sequence: CASSSSGRAWETQYF. The CDR3 nucleotides are TGTGCCAGCAGTTCTAGCGGGAGGGCCTGGGAGACCCAGTACTTC.

V usage is TRBV7-2 and J usage is TRBJ2-3; 9 bases are a match to TRBD2. V dropped 5 bases and J dropped 3; count of bases not matched to a gene: 9. Germline-derived CDR1 and CDR2 are SGHTA and FQGNSA. The CDR3 contains 16 residues. Here the CDR3 DNA reads TGTGCCAGCAGCAGGATAGCGGGAGTCGGGACAGATACGCAGTATTTT. Protein product: CASSRIAGVGTDTQYF.

The V call is TRBV5-1, the J call TRBJ1-5, with a tentative D call TRBD1 (5 bases). CDR1 is SGHRS, CDR2 YFSETQ, per germline. V shed 4 bases and J shed 3 bases, with 8 bases lying between them. The CDR3 has 13 amino acids. The CDR3 coding sequence is TGCGCCAGCAGCCAAGGGGTCAATCAGCCCCAGCATTTT. Residues: CASSQGVNQPQHF.

This rearrangement joins TRBV27 to TRBJ2-7; 12 bases are a match to TRBD2. V lost 3 bases and J lost 3; bases outside the gene matches: 6. The CDR3 is 16 amino acids. Per the germline V gene, CDR1 is MNHEY and CDR2 is SMNVEV (reference sequence). The CDR3 DNA is TGTGCCAGCAGTTTGCCTCTAGCGGGAGGGAACTACGAGCAGTACTTC. This sequence encodes CASSLPLAGGNYEQYF.

The V and J genes are TRBV15 and TRBJ2-1; D is uncertain. Trimming cost V 0 bases and J 3 bases, with 9 bases left between them. CDR1 is LNHNV, CDR2 YYDKDF, per germline (reference sequence). CDR3 length: 15 amino acids. The CDR3 nucleotides read TGTGCCACCAGCAGAGATATCTACGACTACAATGAGCAGTTCTTC. Protein sequence: CATSRDIYDYNEQFF.

In DNA, the CDR3 is TGCGCCAGCAGCGTCCGGACAGGGGGTGGTAATGAAGCTTTCTTT. It specifies CASSVRTGGGNEAFF. The chain joins TRBV5-1 to TRBJ1-1, with 10 nucleotides matching TRBD1. There are 15 residues in the CDR3. Unmatched junction bases numbered 10, after V lost 4 bases and J lost 7 bases. The germline V gene encodes CDR1 SGHRS and CDR2 YFSETQ.

This chain connects TRBV19 to TRBJ2-2; TRBD1 is a possible D gene (6 bases). V was clipped by 5 bases and J by 10 bases, with 17 bases between them. This CDR3 comprises 14 residues. Germline CDR1 LNHDA, CDR2 SQIVND (reference sequence). CDR3 loop: CASSYRVQGQELFF. The CDR3 coding sequence is TGTGCCAGTAGTTACAGGGTCCAGGGTCAGGAGCTGTTTTTT.

V gene TRBV2 combines with J gene TRBJ2-7, with D possibly being TRBD1 (6 bases). The CDR3 sequence is 13 residues long. In germline, CDR1 is SNHLY, CDR2 FYNNEI. V lost 4 bases to trimming and J lost 5 bases, with 12 bases between them. CDR3 residues: CASSGKQGHEQYF. The CDR3 DNA sequence: TGTGCCAGCAGTGGGAAACAGGGCCACGAGCAGTACTTC.

J is TRBJ2-1 and V is TRBV5-1; 16 nucleotides align to TRBD2. The trim removed 0 bases at V and 8 bases at J, leaving 2 bases unmatched. The germline CDR1 and CDR2 sequences are SGHRS and YFSETQ. This CDR3 is 16 amino acids long. CDR3 amino acids: CASSLGGTSGRDEQFF. CDR3 in DNA: TGCGCCAGCAGCTTGGGGGGGACTAGCGGGAGGGATGAGCAGTTCTTC.

The J gene is TRBJ2-6, the V gene TRBV2, with D perhaps matching TRBD1 (6 bases). CDR1 SNHLY and CDR2 FYNNEI come from the germline V gene. This CDR3 spans 17 amino acids. Deletions cut 6 bases from V and 0 bases from J, with 15 bases between. The CDR3 protein is CASRWRQVRSGANVLTF. DNA for the CDR3: TGTGCCAGCAGGTGGAGACAGGTACGCTCTGGGGCCAACGTCCTGACTTTC. The entire variable domain, with the rest obtained from reference TRBV2 and TRBJ2-6, is as follows: EPEVTQTPSHQVTQMGQEVILRCVPISNHLYFYWYRQILGQKVEFLVSFYNNEISEKSEIFDDQFSVERPDGSNFTLKIRSTKLEDSAMYFCASRWRQVRSGANVLTFGAGSRLTVL.

V is TRBV4-1 and J is TRBJ1-2; D not resolved. CDR3 length: 13 amino acids. V lost 1 base to trimming and J lost 5 bases, with 8 bases between them. Looked up from germline, CDR1 is MGHRA and CDR2 is YSYEKL. The CDR3, as DNA: TGCGCCAGCAGCCAAGGCGGTACTTATGGCTACACCTTC. The encoded protein is CASSQGGTYGYTF.

This rearrangement joins TRBV29-1 to TRBJ2-7; tentative D call: TRBD1 (5 bases). Trimming cost V 6 bases and J 3 bases, with 12 bases left between them. CDR1 and CDR2 (germline): SQVTM, ANQGSEA. The CDR3 extends over 12 amino acids. CDR3 amino acids: CSVEMTDYEQYF. The CDR3 DNA reads TGCAGCGTAGAAATGACAGACTACGAGCAGTACTTC.

The chain couples TRBV18 to TRBJ1-1; no definite D call. Germline assignment: CDR1 KGHSH and CDR2 LQKENI. V shed 5 bases and J shed 8 bases, with 15 bases lying between them. There are 13 residues in the CDR3. CDR3: CASSSREADEAFF. DNA for the CDR3: TGTGCCAGCTCATCACGGGAGGCAGACGAAGCTTTCTTT. Together with reference TRBV18 and TRBJ1-1, the CDR3 gives the full variable domain: NAGVMQNPRHLVRRRGQEARLRCSPMKGHSHVYWYRQLPEEGLKFMVYLQKENIIDESGMPKERFSAEFPKEGPSILRIQQVVRGDSAAYFCASSSREADEAFFGQGTRLTVV.

The chain recombines TRBV7-2 with TRBJ2-3, with D tentatively TRBD2 (5 bases). The V and J ends lost 2 bases and 4 bases respectively, with 16 bases between them. CDR1 and CDR2 from the germline V gene are SGHTA and FQGNSA. CDR3 length: 16 amino acids. CDR3 amino acids: CASSLFHGIVSDTQYF. In nucleotides, the CDR3 is TGTGCCAGCAGCTTATTCCACGGGATTGTGTCAGATACGCAGTATTTT.

The rearrangement joins TRBV2 to TRBJ1-1; the D gene is possibly TRBD1 (5 bases). The germline gives CDR1 SNHLY, CDR2 FYNNEI. The CDR3 runs to 14 residues. Trimming removed 1 base from V and 6 bases from J, with 12 bases in between. CDR3 in amino acids: CASSEGPSGAEAFF. The CDR3 DNA is TGTGCCAGCAGTGAAGGCCCTTCGGGGGCTGAAGCTTTCTTT.

This rearrangement joins TRBV6-6 to TRBJ1-2; D remains unclear. Trimming removed 8 bases at V and 2 bases at J, with 15 bases between. The CDR3 totals 14 residues. CDR1 is MNHNY and CDR2 is SVGAGI in the germline V gene (reference sequence). CDR3 in amino acids: CASVDTRLNYGYTF. The DNA for the CDR3 is TGTGCCAGCGTCGATACCAGACTGAACTATGGCTACACCTTC.

The V gene is TRBV27, the J gene TRBJ2-2; 8 nucleotides align to TRBD2. This CDR3 is built from 14 residues. V was clipped by 10 bases and J by 0 bases; unmatched bases: 4. Germline CDR1 MNHEY, CDR2 SMNVEV (reference sequence). The CDR3 nucleotides are TGTGCCACACAACTAGCGGCGAACACCGGGGAGCTGTTTTTT. Translating it yields CATQLAANTGELFF.